These 32 T cell receptor beta chains were sequenced from one sample in a study of blood T cell repertoires in COVID-19 (dated by TCRdb to the early 2020s). The library relied on the immunoSEQ multiplex PCR assay. This is the immuneACCESS table as TCRdb keeps it, with only in-frame sequences that have V and J called. A part of the clones is gone; compared with another copy, unresolved V genes explain less than half, and the rest is unexplained. The sample table shows about 170,000 clones, and roughly 85% are seen once. The ten largest clones take up roughly 3% of the sample. Sequencing was carried out using peripheral blood. The receptors come from a human donor with acute or convalescent COVID-19. The donor label of this sample is uncertain.

The V call is TRBV7-9, the J call TRBJ1-1; D gene ambiguous. Germline V lookup: CDR1 SEHNR, CDR2 FQNEAQ (reference sequence). This CDR3 contains 15 residues. The V gene lost 3 bases and the J gene lost 1 base, with 12 bases spanning the gap. CDR3: CASSLGLSGNTEAFF. As DNA, the CDR3 is TGTGCCAGCAGCTTGGGCTTGAGTGGGAACACTGAAGCTTTCTTT.

This chain joins TRBV5-1 and TRBJ1-1, with 9 bases lining up with TRBD1. After removal of 2 bases from V and 0 bases from J, the junction contained 5 bases not matched to a gene. CDR3 length: 16 amino acids. Germline V gene lookup returns CDR1 SGHRS and CDR2 YFSETQ. The CDR3 DNA is TGCGCCAGCAGCTTACTGACAGGGGGTATGAACACTGAAGCTTTCTTT. Amino acids: CASSLLTGGMNTEAFF.

The gene calls are TRBV12-5 and TRBJ1-1, with D possibly being TRBD1 (5 bases). V was shortened by 7 bases and J by 5 bases, with 29 bases between the two germline ends. Per the germline V gene, CDR1 is LGHNT and CDR2 is FRNRAP. The CDR3 loop spans 18 amino acids. CDR3 sequence reads: CASASRWGEVRVGTEAFF. The CDR3 DNA reads TGTGCTAGTGCCTCGAGGTGGGGGGAAGTGAGGGTAGGGACTGAAGCTTTCTTT.

The chain recombines TRBV7-8 with TRBJ1-4; D possibly corresponds to TRBD1 (6 bases). The CDR3 is 16 residues long. Between the trimmed V and J ends, which lost 5 bases and 0 bases, there was a span of 13 bases. Germline V gives CDR1 SGHVS, CDR2 FQNEAQ. CDR3 in amino acids: CASSLRTVATNEKLFF. The CDR3 bases are TGTGCCAGCAGCCTTAGGACAGTGGCAACTAATGAAAAACTGTTTTTT.

This clone has only one observation. This chain uses TRBV6-5 with TRBJ2-7; TRBD2 aligns across 7 bases. The germline gives CDR1 MNHEY, CDR2 SVGAGI. The CDR3 contains 15 residues. V was pared by 7 bases and J by 1 base, with 10 bases of the junction left unmatched. CDR3 amino acids: CASKMGGTKSYEQYF. CDR3 bases: TGTGCCAGCAAGATGGGGGGGACTAAATCCTACGAGCAGTACTTC.

This sequence joins TRBV5-1 and TRBJ2-5; no firm D call. CDR3 length: 14 amino acids. Looked up from germline, CDR1 is SGHRS and CDR2 is YFSETQ. Deletions cut 2 bases from V and 7 bases from J, with 15 bases between. Here the CDR3 reads CASSFYAESGTQYF. CDR3 bases: TGCGCCAGCAGCTTCTATGCGGAATCTGGGACCCAGTACTTC. The whole variable domain, remainder taken from reference TRBV5-1 and TRBJ2-5, is KAGVTQTPRYLIKTRGQQVTLSCSPISGHRSVSWYQQTPGQGLQFLFEYFSETQRNKGNFPGRFSGRQFSNSRSEMNVSTLELGDSALYLCASSFYAESGTQYFGPGTRLLVL.

The J gene is TRBJ1-1, the V gene TRBV9; D is unclear. This CDR3 contains 13 residues. V shed 1 base and J shed 3 bases, with 7 bases lying between them. Germline V gene lookup returns CDR1 SGDLS and CDR2 YYNGEE. This CDR3 reads CASSVPPDTEAFF. The CDR3 nucleotides are TGTGCCAGCAGCGTACCCCCGGACACTGAAGCTTTCTTT.

This chain links TRBV5-4 with TRBJ2-3; 8 nucleotides match TRBD2. Germline lookup yields CDR1 SGHNT and CDR2 YYREEE (reference sequence). The CDR3 covers 15 residues. The V gene end was trimmed by 7 bases and the J gene end by 1 base; junction bases not matched to a gene: 8. CDR3 sequence: CASFGRGTGTDTQYF. DNA of the CDR3: TGTGCCAGCTTCGGGAGGGGGACGGGCACAGATACGCAGTATTTT.

The V call is TRBV4-3, the J call TRBJ2-1, with D possibly matching TRBD1 (5 bases). V was pared by 4 bases and J by 0 bases, with 16 bases between. Germline CDR1 and CDR2: LGHNA and YSLEER. The length of the CDR3 is 17 residues. Here the CDR3 DNA reads TGCGCCAGCAGCCCCGACAGATCCTACCTCTCCTACAATGAGCAGTTCTTC. It translates to CASSPDRSYLSYNEQFF.

The rearrangement links TRBV7-2 to TRBJ2-3; no definite D call. CDR1 and CDR2 from the germline V gene are SGHTA and FQGNSA. CDR3 length equals 13 residues. Trimming pared 2 bases from V and 1 base from J, leaving 4 bases between. The CDR3 is CASSLYGTDTQYF. The CDR3 DNA follows: TGTGCCAGCAGCTTATATGGCACAGATACGCAGTATTTT.

The chain uses TRBV5-4 and TRBJ2-1; 12 bases agree with TRBD2. V dropped 0 bases and J dropped 9; count of bases not matched to a gene: 1. This CDR3 has 14 residues. CDR1 is SGHNT, CDR2 YYREEE, per germline (reference sequence). CDR3 in DNA: TGTGCCAGCAGCTTGGTACTAGCGGGGGGTGAGCAGTTCTTC. This encodes CASSLVLAGGEQFF.

This chain connects TRBV27 to TRBJ1-6, with 10 bases that match TRBD1. This CDR3 has 17 residues. Germline V CDR1 and CDR2: MNHEY, SMNVEV (reference sequence). V lost 4 bases to trimming and J lost 0 bases; unmatched junction nucleotides: 3. CDR3 protein: CASSSRTGGSYNSPLHF. The CDR3 DNA reads as TGTGCCAGCAGTTCCCGGACAGGGGGCTCCTATAATTCACCCCTCCACTTT.

This clone was found once. The CDR3 loop reads CASSLLGRGLSNTEAFF. For the CDR3, the DNA is TGTGCCAGCAGCTTACTCGGGAGGGGGCTTAGTAACACTGAAGCTTTCTTT. This sequence joins TRBV7-9 and TRBJ1-1; TRBD1 matches 7 bases. The CDR3 length is 17 residues. J gave up 2 bases and V 2 bases, and 11 bases lay outside the gene matches. Germline V lookup: CDR1 SEHNR, CDR2 FQNEAQ (reference sequence).

This sequence joins TRBV27 and TRBJ2-5; TRBD1 matches at 10 bases. Germline assignment: CDR1 MNHEY and CDR2 SMNVEV (reference sequence). V gave up 5 bases and J gave up 7 bases; unmatched junction bases: 16. This CDR3 is built from 17 residues. In nucleotides, the CDR3 is TGTGCCAGCAGTCGACTCGGGACAGGGGCGTCTGTCGGGACCCAGTACTTC. It is translated as CASSRLGTGASVGTQYF.

This sequence joins TRBV7-9 and TRBJ2-2; 10 bases line up with TRBD1. Germline V gene data show CDR1 as SEHNR and CDR2 as FQNEAQ (reference sequence). V was clipped by 4 bases and J by 1 base; unmatched bases: 3. This CDR3 region has 16 residues. Here the CDR3 reads CASSSRDRGNTGELFF. For the CDR3, the DNA is TGTGCCAGCAGCTCCCGGGACAGGGGGAACACCGGGGAGCTGTTTTTT.

The chain recombines TRBV28 with TRBJ1-2, with 8 bases identical to TRBD1. The V gene end was trimmed by 4 bases and the J gene end by 8 bases; junction bases not matched to a gene: 9. The CDR3 spans 14 residues. Germline V gives CDR1 MDHEN, CDR2 SYDVKM. CDR3 sequence (DNA): TGTGCCAGCAGTTCAACGACAGGGGTTTGGGGCTACACCTTC. It yields the protein CASSSTTGVWGYTF.

The J gene is TRBJ1-1, the V gene TRBV7-9; 8 bases fit TRBD1. The CDR3 is made up of 15 amino acids. Unmatched junction bases numbered 11, after V lost 5 bases and J lost 6 bases. CDR1 is SEHNR, CDR2 FQNEAQ, per germline (reference sequence). CDR3 coding DNA: TGTGCCAGCAGCATCACGACAGGGGTCTCGGCTGAAGCTTTCTTT. It encodes CASSITTGVSAEAFF.

The CDR3 DNA is TGTGCCAGCACCCACGGGAACACCATATATTTT. It is translated as CASTHGNTIYF. The V call is TRBV3-1 (or the pseudogene TRBV3-2), the J call TRBJ1-3; D unresolved. CDR1 LGHDT and CDR2 YNNKEL come from the germline V gene (reference sequence). Deletions cut 7 bases from V and 7 bases from J, with 8 bases between. The CDR3 is 11 residues long.

The gene calls are TRBV5-1 and TRBJ1-6, with 9 bases matching TRBD1. This CDR3 region has 16 residues. J was trimmed by 9 bases and V by 4 bases; bases with no gene match: 11. Per the germline V gene, CDR1 is SGHRS and CDR2 is YFSETQ. CDR3 sequence: CASSADPTGGSSPLHF. CDR3 sequence (DNA): TGCGCCAGCAGCGCAGATCCGACAGGGGGAAGTTCACCCCTCCACTTT.

The CDR3: CASSLFGSSYNEQFF. CDR3 sequence (DNA): TGTGCCAGCAGCTTGTTTGGCTCCTCCTACAATGAGCAGTTCTTC. The chain joins TRBV5-5 to TRBJ2-1; D remains ambiguous. CDR1 and CDR2 from the germline V gene are SGHKS and YYEKEE (reference sequence). V gave up 1 base and J gave up 0 bases, with 8 bases separating them. CDR3 length: 15 amino acids.

The chain carries TRBV3-1 (or the pseudogene TRBV3-2) and TRBJ2-2; a weak D match, TRBD1 (6 bases). Germline CDR1 is LGHDT and CDR2 is YNNKEL (reference sequence). The CDR3 length is 15 residues. Trimming shortened V by 6 bases and J by 2 bases, and 13 bases separated the two germline ends. CDR3 DNA: TGTGCCAGCAGGAGGACAGAGATCAACACCGGGGAGCTGTTTTTT. This gives the protein CASRRTEINTGELFF.

This rearrangement joins TRBV15 to TRBJ2-5; possibly TRBD1 for D (6 bases). The CDR3 has 12 amino acids. CDR1 is LNHNV, CDR2 YYDKDF, per germline (reference sequence). The V gene lost 1 base and the J gene lost 7 bases, with 7 bases spanning the gap. CDR3 nucleotide sequence: TGTGCCACCAGCAGAGGAGGGGGGACCCAGTACTTC. This translates into CATSRGGGTQYF.

The genes are TRBV6-6 and TRBJ1-5; 10 bases are shared with TRBD1. The CDR3 consists of 16 residues. Germline-derived CDR1 and CDR2 are MNHNY and SVGAGI (reference sequence). V lost 6 bases, J lost 7 bases, and 12 bases stayed unmatched. The CDR3 DNA sequence: TGTGCCAGCAGCGACAGGGGGCTAATTTCGGGACAGCCCCAGCATTTT. Translating gives CASSDRGLISGQPQHF.

This chain connects TRBV19 to TRBJ1-3, with TRBD1 as a possible D gene (5 bases). The length of the CDR3 is 16 residues. Germline V gene lookup returns CDR1 LNHDA and CDR2 SQIVND (reference sequence). V gave up 3 bases and J gave up 1 base, with 13 bases separating them. CDR3 loop: CASSINQGGSGNTIYF. CDR3 DNA sequence: TGTGCCAGTAGTATCAACCAGGGAGGATCTGGAAACACCATATATTTT.

This chain uses TRBV7-2 with TRBJ1-3; TRBD1 matches 9 bases. Germline trimming cut 4 bases from V and 4 bases from J; bases unmatched to any gene: 5. The CDR3 consists of 15 residues. Germline assignment: CDR1 SGHTA and CDR2 FQGNSA. The CDR3: CASSSPGTGGNTIYF. In DNA, the CDR3 is TGTGCCAGCAGCTCCCCCGGGACAGGGGGAAACACCATATATTTT.

V usage is TRBV6-5 and J usage is TRBJ1-1; TRBD1 agrees at 9 bases. The CDR3 is 14 residues long. Germline loops: CDR1 MNHEY, CDR2 SVGAGI. J was trimmed by 6 bases and V by 5 bases; bases with no gene match: 7. This chain's CDR3 is CASSRTGGPAEAFF. As DNA, the CDR3 is TGTGCCAGCAGTCGTACAGGGGGCCCGGCTGAAGCTTTCTTT.

The chain joins TRBV6-5 to TRBJ1-6, with 7 bases fitting TRBD1. The CDR3 consists of 15 residues. After removal of 4 bases from V and 6 bases from J, the junction contained 6 bases not matched to a gene. Germline values: CDR1 MNHEY, CDR2 SVGAGI. The CDR3 bases are TGTGCCAGCAGTTCTGTCCACAGGGGTAATTCACCCCTCCACTTT. Its protein product is CASSSVHRGNSPLHF.

This sequence joins TRBV6-5 and TRBJ1-2; D is undetermined. The CDR3 consists of 15 residues. The ends were cut back, 6 bases at V and 5 bases at J, with 19 bases in the middle. Looked up from germline, CDR1 is MNHEY and CDR2 is SVGAGI. The CDR3 is CASSQDRRNLYGYTF. Here the CDR3 DNA reads TGTGCCAGCAGCCAGGACCGGAGGAACCTTTATGGCTACACCTTC.

The chain recombines TRBV10-2 with TRBJ2-1, with D unresolved. The V gene's germline CDR1 is WSHSY and CDR2 SAAADI. This CDR3 is built from 11 residues. The ends were cut back, 4 bases at V and 7 bases at J, with 5 bases in the middle. CDR3 sequence: CASSARNEQFF. DNA for the CDR3: TGCGCCAGCAGTGCTAGGAATGAGCAGTTCTTC.

CDR3 protein: CASSPPGGAYEQYF. CDR3 sequence (DNA): TGTGCCAGCAGCCCTCCCGGGGGAGCCTACGAGCAGTACTTC. This chain joins TRBV7-2 and TRBJ2-7; D perhaps matches TRBD2 (6 bases). The V and J ends lost 5 bases and 2 bases respectively, with 13 bases between them. Germline assignment: CDR1 SGHTA and CDR2 FQGNSA. This CDR3 is built from 14 residues. The full variable domain, with the rest looked up from reference TRBV7-2 and TRBJ2-7, is GAGVSQSPSNKVTEKGKDVELRCDPISGHTALYWYRQSLGQGLEFLIYFQGNSAPDKSGLPSDRFSAERTGGSVSTLTIQRTQQEDSAVYLCASSPPGGAYEQYFGPGTRLTVT.

J is TRBJ1-5 and V is TRBV28; D might be TRBD1 (5 bases). Trimming cost V 6 bases and J 5 bases, with 17 bases left between them. The V gene's germline CDR1 is MDHEN and CDR2 SYDVKM. The CDR3 is 15 residues long. As DNA, the CDR3 is TGTGCCAGCAGACCCGGGACTGCGACATATCAGCCCCAGCATTTT. The encoded protein is CASRPGTATYQPQHF.

Turning to this clone: This sample includes further DNA sequences coding for the same CDR3. The chain joins TRBV2 to TRBJ1-1, with a weak D call TRBD1 (5 bases). Germline loops: CDR1 SNHLY, CDR2 FYNNEI. Trimming took 2 bases from V and 0 from J, leaving 7 bases between them. This CDR3 is built from 14 residues. The CDR3 protein is CASSEQGMNTEAFF. In DNA form, the CDR3 reads TGTGCCAGCAGTGAACAGGGCATGAACACTGAAGCTTTCTTT.